This TCR beta chain is drawn from a study of T cells in Graves' hyperthyroidism and ophthalmopathy. Amplified TCR beta CDR3 regions came from RNA transcripts. Initially, a first-round RT-PCR of the TCR CDR3 employed the HTBI primer set. Each CDR3 protein is one row after TCRdb ran MiXCR on the multiplex PCR reads. The sample has about 400,000 distinct CDR3 sequences, over 11% seen once; the top ten hold 25% to 30%. With respect to this clonotype: Antigen: not known.

Under 3 months was the duration of disease in ophthalmopathy patients, who also had a Clinical Activity Score of at least 3 and a NOSPECS grade of at least 4. Regarding the study as a whole: Researchers found most expanded thyroid clonotypes above 0.001 in blood as well.

CDR3 length: 16 residues. V was clipped by 5 bases and J by 8 bases; unmatched bases: 12. The V gene's germline CDR1 is MNHNS and CDR2 SASEGT. The TCR comes from a man aged 50 to 60 with Graves' ophthalmopathy. Sequenced input: blood. The V and J genes are TRBV6-1 and TRBJ1-2; 12 bases map to TRBD1. The CDR3 nucleotides are TGTGCCAGCAGTACCCAGGCCGGGACAGGGGGCGAAGGCTACACCTTC. Its translation is CASSTQAGTGGEGYTF.